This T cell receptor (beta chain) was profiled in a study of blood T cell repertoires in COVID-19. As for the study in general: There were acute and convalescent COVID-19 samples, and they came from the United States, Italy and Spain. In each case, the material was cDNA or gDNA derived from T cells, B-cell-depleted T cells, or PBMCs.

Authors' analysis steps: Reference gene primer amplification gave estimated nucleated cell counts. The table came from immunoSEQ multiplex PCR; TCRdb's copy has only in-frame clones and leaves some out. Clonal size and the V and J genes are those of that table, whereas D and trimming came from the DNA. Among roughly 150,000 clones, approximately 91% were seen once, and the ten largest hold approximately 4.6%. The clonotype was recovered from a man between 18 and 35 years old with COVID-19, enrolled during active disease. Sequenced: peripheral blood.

The CDR3 loop reads CASSLNSSPRGNSPLHF. The CDR3 region has the DNA TGTGCCAGCAGCTTAAACTCTTCTCCACGCGGTAATTCACCCCTCCACTTT. The chain employs TRBV7-8 and TRBJ1-6, with unresolved D. Germline CDR1 reads SGHVS; CDR2 reads FQNEAQ. The V end was cut by 2 bases, the J end by 6 bases, with 17 bases between. The CDR3 runs 17 residues. Based on the CDR3 plus reference TRBV7-8 and TRBJ1-6, the full variable domain is GAGVSQSPRYKVAKRGQDVALRCDPISGHVSLFWYQQALGQGPEFLTYFQNEAQLDKSGLPSDRFFAERPEGSVSTLKIQRTQQEDSAVYLCASSLNSSPRGNSPLHFGNGTRLTVT.